The 9 T cell receptor beta chains below come from one sample, sequenced in a study of cytomegalovirus exposure and HLA in healthy donors. PCR primers comprised 60 Vbeta and 13 Jbeta primers. Data came from immunoSEQ multiplex PCR; TCRdb stores just in-frame clones and leaves some out. The table lists approximately 150,000 clones, 70% to 85% of them singletons, with 1.5% to 2% in the top ten. The sample taken for sequencing was PBMCs. These receptors were obtained from a woman between 25 and 40 years old in good health and CMV-seronegative.

The genes are TRBV4-3 and TRBJ1-1; 7 positions match TRBD1. The CDR3 contains 15 residues. Trimming took 3 bases from V and 0 from J; bases not matched to a gene: 4. From germline, CDR1 is LGHNA and CDR2 YSLEER. The CDR3 bases are TGCGCCAGCAGCCAGAACACAGGGGTGAACACTGAAGCTTTCTTT. It yields the protein CASSQNTGVNTEAFF.

J is TRBJ1-6 and V is TRBV7-9, with D unclear. V lost 1 base, J lost 10 bases, and 11 bases lay in between. CDR1 is SEHNR, CDR2 FQNEAQ, per germline (reference sequence). This CDR3 contains 14 residues. The CDR3 loop is CASSLDGEYSPLHF. DNA of the CDR3: TGTGCCAGCAGCTTAGACGGGGAGTACTCACCCCTCCACTTT.

This clone has only a few counts. In DNA, the CDR3 is TGTGCCAGCAGTTACGTAACAGGGGGCTTCAACTATGGCTACACCTTC. Its protein product is CASSYVTGGFNYGYTF. The chain has TRBV6-5 and TRBJ1-2; 9 bases match TRBD1. Looked up from germline, CDR1 is MNHEY and CDR2 is SVGAGI. The CDR3 contains 16 residues. The V and J ends lost 2 bases and 2 bases, in that order; junction bases with no gene match: 6.

The J gene is TRBJ2-7, the V gene TRBV5-4; 13 bases map to TRBD2. J lost 4 bases, V lost 4 bases, and 8 bases had no gene match. Germline V CDR1 and CDR2: SGHNT, YYREEE (reference sequence). The CDR3 has 16 amino acids. CDR3 DNA sequence: TGTGCCAGCAGCCCCCGACTAGCGGGAGGCCCGTACGAGCAGTACTTC. Translating it yields CASSPRLAGGPYEQYF.

The rearrangement links TRBV7-9 to TRBJ1-2; TRBD1 agrees at 9 bases. V trimming: 5 bases; J trimming: 2 bases; junction bases outside the gene matches: 6. The germline V gene encodes CDR1 SEHNR and CDR2 FQNEAQ (reference sequence). CDR3 length equals 15 residues. The CDR3 loop reads CASSPRDRANYGYTF. DNA of the CDR3: TGTGCCAGCAGCCCGAGGGACAGGGCCAACTATGGCTACACCTTC.

This sequence joins TRBV5-5 and TRBJ2-5; 9 bases align to TRBD1. Trimming removed 4 bases from V and 5 bases from J; junction bases left unmatched: 9. There are 15 residues in the CDR3. Germline CDR1 is SGHKS and CDR2 is YYEKEE (reference sequence). CDR3 in amino acids: CASSKGQGQWETQYF. CDR3 nucleotides: TGTGCCAGCAGCAAGGGACAGGGCCAGTGGGAGACCCAGTACTTC.

The rearrangement links TRBV5-1 to TRBJ1-2, with D perhaps matching TRBD1 (5 bases). Trimming removed 4 bases from V and 6 bases from J, with 19 bases in between. The CDR3 runs 15 residues. Germline CDR1 and CDR2: SGHRS and YFSETQ. CDR3 DNA: TGCGCCAGCAGCGTGCAGGGTGACATAGGACATGGCTACACCTTC. Its protein product is CASSVQGDIGHGYTF.

The gene calls are TRBV5-1 and TRBJ2-7; 10 nucleotides agree with TRBD1. The germline V gene encodes CDR1 SGHRS and CDR2 YFSETQ. The V gene end was trimmed by 4 bases and the J gene end by 2 bases; junction bases not matched to a gene: 12. The CDR3 is 17 residues long. CDR3 sequence reads: CASSAGPGTGDTYEQYF. The CDR3 DNA reads as TGCGCCAGCAGCGCAGGACCCGGGACAGGGGATACCTACGAGCAGTACTTC. Variable domain in full (rest from reference TRBV5-1 and TRBJ2-7): KAGVTQTPRYLIKTRGQQVTLSCSPISGHRSVSWYQQTPGQGLQFLFEYFSETQRNKGNFPGRFSGRQFSNSRSEMNVSTLELGDSALYLCASSAGPGTGDTYEQYFGPGTRLTVT.

This sequence joins TRBV9 and TRBJ1-2; weak D call: TRBD1 (6 bases). The CDR3 runs to 12 residues. V dropped 0 bases and J dropped 8 bases, with 8 bases sitting between them. The germline CDR1 and CDR2 sequences are SGDLS and YYNGEE. The CDR3 loop is CASSVAGQGYTF. CDR3 DNA: TGTGCCAGCAGCGTAGCAGGACAGGGCTACACCTTC.